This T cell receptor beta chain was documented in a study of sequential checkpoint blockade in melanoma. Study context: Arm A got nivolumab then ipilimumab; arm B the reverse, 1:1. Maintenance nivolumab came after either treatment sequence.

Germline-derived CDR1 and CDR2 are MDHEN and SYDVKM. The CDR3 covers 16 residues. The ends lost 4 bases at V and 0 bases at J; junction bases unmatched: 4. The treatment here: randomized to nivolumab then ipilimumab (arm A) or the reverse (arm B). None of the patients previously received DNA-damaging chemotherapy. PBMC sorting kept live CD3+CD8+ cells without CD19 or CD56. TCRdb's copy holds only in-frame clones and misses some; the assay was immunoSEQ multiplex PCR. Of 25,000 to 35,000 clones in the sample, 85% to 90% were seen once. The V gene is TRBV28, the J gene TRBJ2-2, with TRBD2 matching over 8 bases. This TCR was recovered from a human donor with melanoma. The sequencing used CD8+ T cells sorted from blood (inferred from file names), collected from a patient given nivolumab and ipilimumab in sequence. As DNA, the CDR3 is TGTGCCAGCAGTTCCGCGGGAGGCCCGAACACCGGGGAGCTGTTTTTT. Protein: CASSSAGGPNTGELFF. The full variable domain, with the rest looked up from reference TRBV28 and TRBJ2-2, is DVKVTQSSRYLVKRTGEKVFLECVQDMDHENMFWYRQDPGLGLRLIYFSYDVKMKEKGDIPEGYSVSREKKERFSLILESASTNQTSMYLCASSSAGGPNTGELFFGEGSRLTVL.